This TCR beta chain was identified in a study of blood T cells in healthy people across ages. The authors ran a second PCR of 7 to 11 cycles using a sample-barcoded 5' primer and a J-beta primer mix. Every molecule of cDNA carried a tag from a template-switch adaptor with 12 random nucleotides. Each CDR3 protein gets one entry after TCRdb re-called the 5' RACE reads with MiXCR. The data contain over 1,500,000 distinct CDR3 sequences, 39% of them singletons. This CDR3 is 12 amino acids long. The ends were cut back, 7 bases at V and 5 bases at J, with 11 bases in the middle. Germline V gene lookup returns CDR1 SGHKS and CDR2 YYEKEE (reference sequence). The study, taken as a whole, reports: Estimated diversity that came from one million T cells was considered an underestimate.

A remark on this clonotype: As yet, its antigen is unknown.

V and J are TRBV5-5 and TRBJ2-3; D is unresolved. Sequencing was carried out using blood. The clonotype was recovered from a human donor in good health. As DNA, the CDR3 is TGTGCCAGCCACAATTCTGGAGATACGCAGTATTTT. Protein sequence: CASHNSGDTQYF.